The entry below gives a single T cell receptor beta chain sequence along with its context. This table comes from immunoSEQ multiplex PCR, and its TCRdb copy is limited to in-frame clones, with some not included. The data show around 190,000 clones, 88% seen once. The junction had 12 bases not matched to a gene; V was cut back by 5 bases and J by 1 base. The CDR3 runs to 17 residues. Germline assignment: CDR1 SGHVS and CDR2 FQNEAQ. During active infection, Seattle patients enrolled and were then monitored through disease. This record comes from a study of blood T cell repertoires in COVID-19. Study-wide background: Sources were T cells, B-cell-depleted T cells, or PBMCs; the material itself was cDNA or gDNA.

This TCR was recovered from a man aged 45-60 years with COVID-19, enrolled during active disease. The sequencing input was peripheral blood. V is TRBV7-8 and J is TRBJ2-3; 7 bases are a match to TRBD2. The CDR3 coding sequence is TGTGCCAGCAGCGAAAACCATAGTGGGGGGGGCACAGATACGCAGTATTTT. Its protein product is CASSENHSGGGTDTQYF.